This T cell receptor (beta chain) was sequenced during a study of OX40 agonist ivuxolimab in advanced cancers. Findings and caveats of the study: At 0.1 to 3.0 mg/kg and by week 6, CD4+ and CD8+ T cells in the blood had expanded clonally.

In this sample, this clone turned up a few times. Its antigen is currently unknown. Germline values: CDR1 KGHSH, CDR2 LQKENI. J was trimmed by 7 bases and V by 4 bases; bases with no gene match: 9. This CDR3 has 15 amino acids. Generated by immunoSEQ multiplex PCR, the TCRdb table keeps only in-frame clones and is missing some. Of some 55,000 clones in the sample, about four fifths were seen once. The input for sequencing was CD4+ or CD8+ T cells sorted from blood, taken in a trial of the OX40 agonist ivuxolimab. The TCR was taken from an adult with an advanced solid tumor such as melanoma, head and neck, liver or kidney cancer. The chain links TRBV18 to TRBJ1-4, with 7 bases that match TRBD1. The CDR3 spells CASSLLQGDREKLFF. The CDR3 bases are TGTGCCAGCTCACTACTTCAGGGGGATCGTGAAAAACTGTTTTTT.